A selection of T cell receptor beta chains follows, all from one sample in a study of T cell clones after liver transplantation. TCRdb's copy holds only in-frame clones and misses some; the assay was immunoSEQ multiplex PCR. The sample includes around 30,000 clones, around 94% of them seen just once. The source material was CD8+ T cells from blood, sampled 12 months after liver transplant. These receptors all come from a human patient who received a liver transplant. Some T cells may possibly be graft donor cells. The CDR3 runs from the conserved cysteine through the conserved F or W. The D gene is left open where the match is weak. The size entry is marked missing in some rows and otherwise reads once, few, many or a size class.

TRBJ1-2,.,TRBV9,.,TGTGCCAGCAAGGCGGGCTATGGCTACACCTTC,CASKAGYGYTF
TRBJ2-3,TRBD2,TRBV11-2,.,TGTGCCAGCAGCGTCACTAGCGGGAGAGTAACAGATACGCAGTATTTT,CASSVTSGRVTDTQYF
TRBJ1-2,.,TRBV7-9,.,TGTGCCAGCAGTCGACTGGCTAACTATGGCTACACCTTC,CASSRLANYGYTF
TRBJ2-7,TRBD2,TRBV4-1,.,TGCGCCAGCAGCCAAGTACCCGCGGGAGGGTACGAGCAGTACTTC,CASSQVPAGGYEQYF
TRBJ2-7,.,TRBV28,.,TGTGCCAGCTGCCACAGGGGGGGCGGCTACGAGCAGTACTTC,CASCHRGGGYEQYF
TRBJ1-2,.,TRBV7-3,.,TGCGCCAGCAGCCAAGATCGGTTTACACATGGCTACACCTTC,CASSQDRFTHGYTF
TRBJ1-1,.,TRBV13,.,TGTGCCAGCAGCTACAAACAGGGTCCGAACACTGAAGCTTTCTTT,CASSYKQGPNTEAFF
TRBJ2-1,.,TRBV9,once,TGTGCCAGCAGCGTAGAAGATGCTGGGCCTGAGCAGTTCTTC,CASSVEDAGPEQFF
TRBJ2-7,TRBD2,TRBV4-1,once,TGCGCCAGCAGCCAAGATTTACCAGCGGGAGACCACGAGCAGTACTTC,CASSQDLPAGDHEQYF
TRBJ1-1,.,TRBV19,medium-sized,TGTGCCAGTAGTATCCTGGTGGCCACTGAAGCTTTCTTT,CASSILVATEAFF
TRBJ1-1,.,TRBV4-1,.,TGCGCCAGCAGCCAAGGACACCTCGTAAACACTGAAGCTTTCTTT,CASSQGHLVNTEAFF
TRBJ1-2,.,TRBV19,once,TGTGCCAGTAGCTCCTGGGGGGGACACCTAGGCTACACCTTC,CASSSWGGHLGYTF
TRBJ2-3,TRBD1,TRBV7-3,.,TGTGCCAGCAGCTTAGGGGCTGGCGGGACAGGGGGAGTAGATACGCAGTATTTT,CASSLGAGGTGGVDTQYF
TRBJ2-7,TRBD1,TRBV27,.,TGTGCCAGCAGGCCGGGACAGAGATACGAGCAGTACTTC,CASRPGQRYEQYF
TRBJ2-1,.,TRBV10-1,.,TGCGCCAGAGGGACGCAGGGAAATGAGCAGTTCTTC,CARGTQGNEQFF
TRBJ2-5,.,TRBV20-1,.,TGCAGTCAGCGGGCCCAAGAGACCCAGTACTTC,CSQRAQETQYF
TRBJ2-7,.,TRBV7-9,.,TGTGCCAGCAGCTTAGGAGCGTACGAGCAGTACTTC,CASSLGAYEQYF
TRBJ2-2,.,TRBV7-6,.,TGTGCCAGCAGCTTTCTGGCCGGGGAGCTGTTTTTT,CASSFLAGELFF
TRBJ1-1,.,TRBV6-5,.,TGTGCCAGCAGAATGAACACTGAAGCTTTCTTT,CASRMNTEAFF
TRBJ1-5,.,TRBV25-1,.,TGTGCCAGTGCGTCGTTACTTAGCAATCAGCCCCAGCATTTT,CASASLLSNQPQHF
TRBJ2-7,TRBD2,TRBV11-2,.,TGTGCCAGCAGCTTAGAGGCTAGCGGGTCCTACGAGCAGTACTTC,CASSLEASGSYEQYF
TRBJ2-7,TRBD2,TRBV5-4,.,TGTGCCAGCAGCTTGGGGGCTAGCGGGAGTTACGAGCAGTACTTC,CASSLGASGSYEQYF
TRBJ2-3,TRBD2,TRBV15,.,TGTGCCACCAGCAGAGGGGCTAGCGGGCCTAGCACAGATACGCAGTATTTT,CATSRGASGPSTDTQYF
TRBJ2-7,.,TRBV4-1,.,TGCGCCAGCAGCCAAGATTTAAGACTTCACTACGAGCAGTACTTC,CASSQDLRLHYEQYF
TRBJ2-7,TRBD2,TRBV2,.,TGTGCCAGCAGTGAAGCACTAGCGGGCTCCTACGAGCAGTACTTC,CASSEALAGSYEQYF
TRBJ2-1,.,TRBV9,.,TGTGCCAGCAGCGTAGGTAGGGAGAATAAGTACAATGAGCAGTTCTTC,CASSVGRENKYNEQFF
TRBJ2-6,.,TRBV9,.,TGTGCCAGCAGCCCCCGGGGGGACAGGTCCTCTGGGGCCAACGTCCTGACTTTC,CASSPRGDRSSGANVLTF
TRBJ1-4,.,TRBV5-6,.,TGTGCCAGCAGCCCCTTTTCGGATGAAAAACTGTTTTTT,CASSPFSDEKLFF
TRBJ2-2,.,TRBV19,.,TGTGCCAGTAGTCAACTAGGCACCGGGGAGCTGTTTTTT,CASSQLGTGELFF
TRBJ2-5,.,TRBV27,.,TGTGCCAGCAGTTCCCCTAGATCGGAGACCCAGTACTTC,CASSSPRSETQYF
TRBJ1-5,TRBD1,TRBV5-6,few,TGTGCCAGCAGCTCGGGACAGGGGAGAGGGCAGCCCCAGCATTTT,CASSSGQGRGQPQHF
TRBJ1-1,.,TRBV5-1,.,TGCGCCAGCAGGTTGGGGGGCGGTGAAGCTTTCTTT,CASRLGGGEAFF
TRBJ2-3,.,TRBV11-3,.,TGTGCCAGCAGCTTAGTGCCGGGGGCGCACACAGATACGCAGTATTTT,CASSLVPGAHTDTQYF
TRBJ2-1,.,TRBV9,.,TGTGCCAGTTCCCGGGTAGCCTCCTACAATGAGCAGTTCTTC,CASSRVASYNEQFF
TRBJ2-7,TRBD1,TRBV7-9,.,TGTGCCAGCAGCGGTCTGGGACAGGAGACTCGCGAGCAGTACTTC,CASSGLGQETREQYF
TRBJ1-1,.,TRBV9,.,TGTGCCAGCAGCCCCTCAGGGGTCATCACTGAAGCTTTCTTT,CASSPSGVITEAFF
TRBJ1-5,.,TRBV6-5,once,TGTGCCAGCAGTTACTCGTCCCTAGGGCATCAGCCCCAGCATTTT,CASSYSSLGHQPQHF
TRBJ1-4,.,TRBV19,.,TGTGCCAGTAGTATAGTTCCGGGACCCCGAGAAAAACTGTTTTTT,CASSIVPGPREKLFF
TRBJ2-7,TRBD2,TRBV10-3,.,TGTGCCATCAGTGTGGAGACTAGCGGAACCTACGAGCAGTACTTC,CAISVETSGTYEQYF
TRBJ2-2,.,TRBV12-5,once,TGTGCTAGTGGTTTTGGCACCGGGGAGCTGTTTTTT,CASGFGTGELFF
TRBJ2-3,TRBD1,TRBV5-4,.,TGTGCCAGCAGCTCCGGGACAGACCTTGCGCAGTATTTT,CASSSGTDLAQYF
TRBJ1-1,TRBD1,TRBV27,.,TGTGCCAGCAGTTTCGCAGGGGGCTCTGAAGCTTTCTTT,CASSFAGGSEAFF
TRBJ2-1,TRBD2,TRBV19,.,TGTGCCAGTAGTCTAGTAGCGGGAGACTACAATGAGCAGTTCTTC,CASSLVAGDYNEQFF
TRBJ2-7,.,TRBV6-5,.,TGTGCCAGCAGTTACTCGAGGGGGTTACCCACCTACGAGCAGTACTTC,CASSYSRGLPTYEQYF